Below are 18 T cell receptor beta chains sequenced from a single sample in a study of blood T cell repertoires in COVID-19. Sequencing used immunoSEQ multiplex PCR; TCRdb keeps in-frame clones, though not all of them. The sample yields 300,000 to 450,000 clones, 75% to 90% seen once. The source material was PBMCs or T cells enriched from blood (not recorded which). These receptors were taken from a man aged 18-30 years who had recovered from COVID-19.

This sequence joins TRBV5-4 and TRBJ2-2; the match to TRBD1 covers 7 bases. Germline loops: CDR1 SGHNT, CDR2 YYREEE (reference sequence). The CDR3 has 14 residues. With V trimmed by 4 bases and J by 4 bases, 4 bases remained unmatched. CDR3 coding DNA: TGTGCCAGCAGCCTGACAGGGCCCACCGGGGAGCTGTTTTTT. Protein product: CASSLTGPTGELFF.

The V gene is TRBV10-3, the J gene TRBJ2-3, with 9 bases lining up with TRBD2. The CDR3 spans 15 residues. Per the germline V gene, CDR1 is ENHRY and CDR2 is SYGVKD. V gave up 7 bases and J gave up 2 bases; unmatched junction bases: 7. The CDR3 coding sequence is TGTGCCATCAAGGCGACTAGCGGTTCCACAGATACGCAGTATTTT. Protein sequence: CAIKATSGSTDTQYF.

The chain employs TRBV5-1 and TRBJ2-3, with TRBD1 as a possible D gene (6 bases). CDR1 is SGHRS and CDR2 is YFSETQ in the germline V gene. The CDR3 sequence is 14 residues long. Trimming removed 7 bases from V and 1 base from J, with 13 bases in between. The CDR3 sequence: CASETGSGTDTQYF. The DNA for the CDR3 is TGCGCCAGCGAGACAGGTAGCGGCACAGATACGCAGTATTTT.

This chain links TRBV5-1 with TRBJ1-2, with D possibly being TRBD1 (6 bases). There are 14 residues in the CDR3. With 2 bases removed from V and 2 bases from J, the gap between germline ends came to 10 bases. Germline loops: CDR1 SGHRS, CDR2 YFSETQ. The DNA for the CDR3 is TGCGCCAGCAGCTTAGGGGGGGAGAACTATGGCTACACCTTC. Its translation is CASSLGGENYGYTF.

The rearrangement uses TRBV19 and TRBJ2-7, with D maybe TRBD2 (6 bases). In germline, CDR1 is LNHDA, CDR2 SQIVND (reference sequence). V shed 5 bases and J shed 5 bases, with 16 bases lying between them. The CDR3 consists of 14 residues. CDR3 nucleotides: TGTGCCAGTAGTTCAGCGGGCAGGGCCCACGAGCAGTACTTC. Translation gives CASSSAGRAHEQYF. Full variable domain (missing parts from reference TRBV19 and TRBJ2-7): DGGITQSPKYLFRKEGQNVTLSCEQNLNHDAMYWYRQDPGQGLRLIYYSQIVNDFQKGDIAEGYSVSREKKESFPLTVTSAQKNPTAFYLCASSSAGRAHEQYFGPGTRLTVT.

The chain uses TRBV2 and TRBJ2-7; 8 nucleotides match TRBD2. Losses at the gene ends were 4 bases for V and 4 bases for J; bases not matched to a gene: 9. The CDR3 loop spans 15 amino acids. CDR1 and CDR2 (germline): SNHLY, FYNNEI. CDR3 residues: CASSVSAGRGYEQYF. The CDR3 DNA reads TGTGCCAGCAGTGTCTCTGCCGGGAGGGGTTACGAGCAGTACTTC.

The rearrangement joins TRBV6-5 to TRBJ2-7; a possible D gene is TRBD2 (6 bases). The length of the CDR3 is 14 residues. With 4 bases removed from V and 2 bases from J, the gap between germline ends came to 12 bases. Per the germline V gene, CDR1 is MNHEY and CDR2 is SVGAGI. This chain's CDR3 is CASSSAGSTYEQYF. The CDR3 DNA follows: TGTGCCAGCAGTTCTGCGGGGTCAACCTACGAGCAGTACTTC.

V usage is TRBV4-1 and J usage is TRBJ2-6; D remains unclear. Deletions cut 4 bases from V and 2 bases from J, with 15 bases between. Germline CDR1 and CDR2: MGHRA and YSYEKL. CDR3 length equals 17 residues. Written as DNA, the CDR3 is TGCGCCAGCAGCCCCAGCGAGGTGGCAGCTGGGGCCAACGTCCTGACTTTC. This encodes CASSPSEVAAGANVLTF.

J is TRBJ2-1 and V is TRBV6-5; the D is unclear. Trimming shortened V by 4 bases and J by 4 bases, and 5 bases separated the two germline ends. Germline V lookup: CDR1 MNHEY, CDR2 SVGAGI. The length of the CDR3 is 12 residues. CDR3 sequence: CASSLIYNEQFF. CDR3 DNA sequence: TGTGCCAGCAGTTTAATATACAATGAGCAGTTCTTC.

The V call is TRBV5-1, the J call TRBJ2-1, with a possible D match to TRBD2 (6 bases). CDR1 is SGHRS and CDR2 is YFSETQ in the germline V gene. V dropped 4 bases and J dropped 8 bases, with 16 bases sitting between them. The CDR3 has 14 residues. The chain's CDR3 is CASSPGLLGDEQFF. The CDR3, as DNA: TGCGCCAGCAGCCCGGGACTTCTTGGGGATGAGCAGTTCTTC. Full variable domain (rest looked up from reference TRBV5-1 and TRBJ2-1): KAGVTQTPRYLIKTRGQQVTLSCSPISGHRSVSWYQQTPGQGLQFLFEYFSETQRNKGNFPGRFSGRQFSNSRSEMNVSTLELGDSALYLCASSPGLLGDEQFFGPGTRLTVL.

V gene TRBV27 combines with J gene TRBJ2-2; tentative D call: TRBD2 (7 bases). Trimming shortened V by 8 bases and J by 0 bases, and 10 bases separated the two germline ends. CDR3 length: 14 amino acids. CDR1 MNHEY and CDR2 SMNVEV come from the germline V gene (reference sequence). CDR3 DNA sequence: TGTGCCAGCCGGGGGGCTGCGAACACCGGGGAGCTGTTTTTT. Translation: CASRGAANTGELFF.

This chain connects TRBV20-1 to TRBJ2-1; 7 nucleotides line up with TRBD2. CDR3 size: 17 residues. V shed 3 bases, J shed 6 bases, and the junction held 17 bases outside the gene matches. Germline V gene lookup returns CDR1 DFQATT and CDR2 SNEGSKA (reference sequence). The CDR3 DNA sequence: TGCAGTGCTAGTACGGTGCGGGAGCGCCTTGGGGGCAATGAGCAGTTCTTC. Translation gives CSASTVRERLGGNEQFF.

The chain combines TRBV10-2 with TRBJ2-7; 7 bases map to TRBD1. V dropped 5 bases and J dropped 3; count of bases not matched to a gene: 4. Germline values: CDR1 WSHSY, CDR2 SAAADI. The CDR3 consists of 13 residues. The CDR3 DNA reads as TGCGCCAGCAGTAGGGACAGACACTACGAGCAGTACTTC. This codes for CASSRDRHYEQYF.

The gene calls are TRBV25-1 and TRBJ2-4, with a weak D call TRBD2 (6 bases). Germline loops: CDR1 MGHDK, CDR2 SYGVNS. Trimming left V 2 bases short and J 8 bases short, with 19 bases between. The CDR3 sequence is 16 residues long. CDR3: CASSEGGARLNYIQYF. The DNA of the CDR3 is TGTGCCAGCAGTGAAGGAGGGGCCAGGTTGAATTACATTCAGTACTTC.

The chain is built from TRBV11-2 and TRBJ2-1, with D unresolved. The CDR3 covers 14 residues. The V gene's germline CDR1 is SGHAT and CDR2 FQNNGV. The V gene lost 5 bases and the J gene lost 0 bases, with 8 bases spanning the gap. CDR3 amino acids: CASSPRSSYNEQFF. As DNA, the CDR3 is TGTGCCAGCAGCCCTAGAAGCTCCTACAATGAGCAGTTCTTC. Full variable domain (rest looked up from reference TRBV11-2 and TRBJ2-1): EAGVAQSPRYKIIEKRQSVAFWCNPISGHATLYWYQQILGQGPKLLIQFQNNGVVDDSQLPKDRFSAERLKGVDSTLKIQPAKLEDSAVYLCASSPRSSYNEQFFGPGTRLTVL.

The sample holds one count of this clone. The V gene is TRBV19, the J gene TRBJ1-2; tentatively, D is TRBD1 (6 bases). In germline, CDR1 is LNHDA, CDR2 SQIVND (reference sequence). Deletions cut 7 bases from V and 4 bases from J, with 19 bases between. The CDR3 has 15 residues. The CDR3 region is CASTSEQGRGYGYTF. The CDR3 DNA reads as TGTGCCAGTACCTCGGAACAGGGCAGAGGCTATGGCTACACCTTC.

The chain is built from TRBV5-6 and TRBJ2-7; a possible D gene is TRBD2 (6 bases). CDR3 length: 14 residues. The germline CDR1 and CDR2 sequences are SGHDT and YYEEEE. Trimming stripped 7 bases from V and 0 bases from J, with 14 bases between. The CDR3 bases are TGTGCCAGCTCTCCCGAGACTAGCTCCTACGAGCAGTACTTC. Its protein is CASSPETSSYEQYF.

The CDR3 protein is CASSPQGQGPTDTQYF. CDR3 coding DNA: TGTGCCAGCAGCCCCCAGGGACAGGGCCCGACAGATACGCAGTATTTT. The chain uses TRBV9 and TRBJ2-3; TRBD1 agrees at 9 bases. J lost 3 bases, V lost 4 bases, and 9 bases had no gene match. This CDR3 is built from 16 residues. Germline V gene sequence: CDR1 SGDLS, CDR2 YYNGEE. The whole variable domain, filled in from reference TRBV9 and TRBJ2-3, reads DSGVTQTPKHLITATGQRVTLRCSPRSGDLSVYWYQQSLDQGLQFLIQYYNGEERAKGNILERFSAQQFPDLHSELNLSSLELGDSALYFCASSPQGQGPTDTQYFGPGTRLTVL.